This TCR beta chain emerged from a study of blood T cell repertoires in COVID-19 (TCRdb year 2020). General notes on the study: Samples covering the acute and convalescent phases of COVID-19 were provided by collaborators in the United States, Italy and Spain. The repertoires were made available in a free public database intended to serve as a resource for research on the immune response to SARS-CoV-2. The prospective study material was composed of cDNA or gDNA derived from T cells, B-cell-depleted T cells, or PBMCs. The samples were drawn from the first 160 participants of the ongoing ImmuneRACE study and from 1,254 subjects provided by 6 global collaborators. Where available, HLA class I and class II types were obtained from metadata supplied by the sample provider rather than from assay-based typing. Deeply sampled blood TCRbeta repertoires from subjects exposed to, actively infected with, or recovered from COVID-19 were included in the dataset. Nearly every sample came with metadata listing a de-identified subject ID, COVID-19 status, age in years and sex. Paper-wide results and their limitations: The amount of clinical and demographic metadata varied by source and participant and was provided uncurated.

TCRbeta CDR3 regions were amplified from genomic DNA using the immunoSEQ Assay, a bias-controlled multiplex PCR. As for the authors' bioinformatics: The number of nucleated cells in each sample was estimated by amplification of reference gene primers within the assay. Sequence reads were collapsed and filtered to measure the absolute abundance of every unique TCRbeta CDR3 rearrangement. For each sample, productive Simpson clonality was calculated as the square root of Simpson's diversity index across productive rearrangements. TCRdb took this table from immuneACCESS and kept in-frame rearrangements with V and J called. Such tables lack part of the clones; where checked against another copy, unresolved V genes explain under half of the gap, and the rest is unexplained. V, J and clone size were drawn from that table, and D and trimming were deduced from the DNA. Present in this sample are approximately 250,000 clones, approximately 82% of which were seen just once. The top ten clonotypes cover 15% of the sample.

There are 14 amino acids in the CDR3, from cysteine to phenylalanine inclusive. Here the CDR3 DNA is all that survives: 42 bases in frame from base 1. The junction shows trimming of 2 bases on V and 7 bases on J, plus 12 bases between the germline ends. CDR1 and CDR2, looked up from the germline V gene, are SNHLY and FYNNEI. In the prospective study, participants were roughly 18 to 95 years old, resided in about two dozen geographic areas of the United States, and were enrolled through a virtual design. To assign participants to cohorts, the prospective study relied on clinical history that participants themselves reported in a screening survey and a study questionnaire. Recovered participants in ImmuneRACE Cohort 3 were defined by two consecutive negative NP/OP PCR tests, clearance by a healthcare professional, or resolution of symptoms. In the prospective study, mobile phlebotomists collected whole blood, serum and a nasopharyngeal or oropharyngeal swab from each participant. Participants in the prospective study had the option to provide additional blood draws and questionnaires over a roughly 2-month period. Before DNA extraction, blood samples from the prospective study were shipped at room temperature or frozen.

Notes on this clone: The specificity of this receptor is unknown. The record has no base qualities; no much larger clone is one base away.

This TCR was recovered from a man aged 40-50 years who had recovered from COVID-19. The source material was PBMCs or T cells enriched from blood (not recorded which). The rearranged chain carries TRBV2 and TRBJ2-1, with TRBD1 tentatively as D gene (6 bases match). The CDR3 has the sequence CASSESVRGNEQFF. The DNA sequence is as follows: TGTGCCAGCAGTGAAAGTGTCAGGGGAAATGAGCAGTTCTTC.